This TCR beta chain was retrieved from a study of blood T cell repertoires in COVID-19. Only in-frame clones appear in the TCRdb table, and some are missing; sequencing was by immunoSEQ multiplex PCR. This table holds a few hundred thousand clones, about 92% found once. CDR1 is SGHNT, CDR2 YYREEE, per germline (reference sequence). The V and J ends lost 4 bases and 5 bases respectively, with 18 bases between them. The CDR3 extends over 15 amino acids. The sequenced material came from PBMCs or T cells enriched from blood (not recorded which). The receptor was derived from a woman aged 25-40 years who had recovered from COVID-19. This chain uses TRBV5-4 with TRBJ1-1, with a tentative D call TRBD1 (6 bases). The CDR3 here is CASSRGGQGQTEAFF. CDR3 DNA: TGTGCCAGCAGCCGGGGAGGGCAGGGGCAGACTGAAGCTTTCTTT.